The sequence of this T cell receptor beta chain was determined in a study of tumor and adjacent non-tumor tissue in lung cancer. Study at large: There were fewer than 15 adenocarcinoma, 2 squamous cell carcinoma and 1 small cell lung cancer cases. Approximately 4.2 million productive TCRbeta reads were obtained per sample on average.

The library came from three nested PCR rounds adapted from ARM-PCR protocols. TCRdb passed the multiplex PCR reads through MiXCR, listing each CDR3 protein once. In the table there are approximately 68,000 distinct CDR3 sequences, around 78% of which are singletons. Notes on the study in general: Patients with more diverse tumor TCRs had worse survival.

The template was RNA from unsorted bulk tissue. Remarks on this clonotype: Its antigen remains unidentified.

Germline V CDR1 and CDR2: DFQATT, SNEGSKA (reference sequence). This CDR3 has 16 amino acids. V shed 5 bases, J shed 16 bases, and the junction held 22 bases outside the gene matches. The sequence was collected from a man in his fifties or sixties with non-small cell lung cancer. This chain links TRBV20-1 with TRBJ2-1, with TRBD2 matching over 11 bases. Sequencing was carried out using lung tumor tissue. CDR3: CSAPGLAVLGSDAHFF. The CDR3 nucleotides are TGCAGTGCTCCGGGACTAGCGGTCCTGGGCTCGGATGCGCACTTCTTC.